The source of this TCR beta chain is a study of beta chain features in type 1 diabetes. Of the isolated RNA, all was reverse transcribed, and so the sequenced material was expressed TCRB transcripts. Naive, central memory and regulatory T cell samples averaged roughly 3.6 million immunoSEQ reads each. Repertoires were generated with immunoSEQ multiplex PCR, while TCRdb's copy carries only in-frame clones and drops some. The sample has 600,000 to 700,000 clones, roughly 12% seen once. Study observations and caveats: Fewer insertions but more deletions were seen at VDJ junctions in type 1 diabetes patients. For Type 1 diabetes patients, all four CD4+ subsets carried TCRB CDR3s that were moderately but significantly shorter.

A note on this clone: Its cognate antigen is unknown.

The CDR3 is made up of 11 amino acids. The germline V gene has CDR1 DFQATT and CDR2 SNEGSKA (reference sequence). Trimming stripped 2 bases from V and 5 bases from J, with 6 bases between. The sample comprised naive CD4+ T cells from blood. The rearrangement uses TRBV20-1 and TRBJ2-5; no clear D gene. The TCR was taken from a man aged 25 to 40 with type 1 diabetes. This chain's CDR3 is CSARPHETQYF. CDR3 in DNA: TGCAGTGCTAGACCTCACGAGACCCAGTACTTC.